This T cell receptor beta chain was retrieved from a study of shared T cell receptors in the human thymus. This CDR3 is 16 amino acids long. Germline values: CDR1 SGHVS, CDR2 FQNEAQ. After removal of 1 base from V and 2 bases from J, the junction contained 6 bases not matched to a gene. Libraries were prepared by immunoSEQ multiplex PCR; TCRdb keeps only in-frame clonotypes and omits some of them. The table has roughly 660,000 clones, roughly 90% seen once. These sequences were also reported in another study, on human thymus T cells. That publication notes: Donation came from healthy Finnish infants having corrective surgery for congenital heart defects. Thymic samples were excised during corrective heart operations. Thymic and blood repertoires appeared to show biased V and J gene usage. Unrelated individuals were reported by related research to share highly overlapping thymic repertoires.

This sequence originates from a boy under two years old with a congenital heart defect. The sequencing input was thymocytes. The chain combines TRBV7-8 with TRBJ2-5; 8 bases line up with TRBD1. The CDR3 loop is CASSLETGVEQETQYF. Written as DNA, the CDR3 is TGTGCCAGCAGCTTAGAGACAGGGGTAGAACAAGAGACCCAGTACTTC.